This T cell receptor (beta chain) emerged from a study of shared clonotypes between healthy human individuals. The study's findings and limits: Larger estimated richness was generally recorded for naive subsets relative to memory subsets.

Details on this clone: Its cognate antigen is unknown.

This CDR3 has 13 amino acids. Trimming cost V 6 bases and J 2 bases, with 10 bases left between them. Germline V CDR1 and CDR2: SNHLY, FYNNEI. The protocol was immunoSEQ multiplex PCR, while the TCRdb copy is restricted to in-frame clones and leaves out a portion. Of 2 million to 3 million clones in the sample, more than 85% were seen once. The sample was naive CD4+ T cells from PBMCs. The subset is: CD45RA+ positively selected. The V gene is TRBV2, the J gene TRBJ2-5; D gene uncertain. The clonotype originates from a man younger than 30 in good health. Some clones in this sample may be carry-over from other donors' samples. The CDR3 coding sequence is TGTGCCAGCAGCTTCAACCTGCAAGAGACCCAGTACTTC. The encoded protein is CASSFNLQETQYF.